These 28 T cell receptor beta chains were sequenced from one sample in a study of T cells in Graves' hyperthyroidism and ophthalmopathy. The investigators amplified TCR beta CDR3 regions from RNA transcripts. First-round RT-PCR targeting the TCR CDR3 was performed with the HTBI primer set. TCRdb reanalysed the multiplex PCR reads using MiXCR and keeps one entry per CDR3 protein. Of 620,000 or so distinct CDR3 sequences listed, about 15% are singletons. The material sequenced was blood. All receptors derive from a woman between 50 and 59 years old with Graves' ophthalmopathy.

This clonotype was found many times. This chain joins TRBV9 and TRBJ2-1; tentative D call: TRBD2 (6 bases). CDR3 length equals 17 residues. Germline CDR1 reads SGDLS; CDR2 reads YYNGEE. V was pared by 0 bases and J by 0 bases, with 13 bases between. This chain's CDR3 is CASSVEGRDYSYNEQFF. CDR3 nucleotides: TGTGCCAGCAGCGTAGAGGGGCGGGATTACTCCTACAATGAGCAGTTCTTC.

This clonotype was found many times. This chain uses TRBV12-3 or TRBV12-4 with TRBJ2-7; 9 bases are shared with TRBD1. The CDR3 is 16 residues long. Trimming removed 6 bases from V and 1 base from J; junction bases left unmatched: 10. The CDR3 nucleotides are TGTGCCAGCAGCCGGACAGGGGATAAGAGGTCCTACGAGCAGTACTTC. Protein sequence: CASSRTGDKRSYEQYF.

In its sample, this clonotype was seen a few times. CDR3 DNA: TGTGCCAGCAGCACCTACAGGGGGCAGAATTCACCCCTCCACTTT. Translating it yields CASSTYRGQNSPLHF. The chain links TRBV5-6 to TRBJ1-6; 9 nucleotides line up with TRBD1. CDR1 and CDR2 from the germline V gene are SGHDT and YYEEEE. CDR3 length equals 15 residues. V trimming: 4 bases; J trimming: 7 bases; junction bases outside the gene matches: 6.

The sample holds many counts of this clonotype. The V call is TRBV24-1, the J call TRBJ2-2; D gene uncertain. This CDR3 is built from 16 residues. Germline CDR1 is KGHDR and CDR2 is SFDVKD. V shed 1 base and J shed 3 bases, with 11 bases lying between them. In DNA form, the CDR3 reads TGTGCCACCAGTGATTTCAGTACTCCCGACACCGGGGAGCTGTTTTTT. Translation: CATSDFSTPDTGELFF.

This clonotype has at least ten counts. The DNA of the CDR3 is TGTGCCAGCAGCTTTTACAGGGCCTACGAGCAGTACTTC. Translation gives CASSFYRAYEQYF. V gene TRBV7-2 combines with J gene TRBJ2-7, with D possibly being TRBD1 (6 bases). V was pared by 3 bases and J by 2 bases, with 8 bases between. The CDR3 contains 13 residues. CDR1 is SGHTA, CDR2 FQGNSA, per germline.

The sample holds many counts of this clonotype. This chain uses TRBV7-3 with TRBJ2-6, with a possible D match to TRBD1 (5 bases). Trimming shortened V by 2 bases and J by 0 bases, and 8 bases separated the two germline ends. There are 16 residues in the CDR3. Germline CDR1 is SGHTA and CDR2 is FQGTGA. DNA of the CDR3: TGTGCCAGCAGCTTAGCGGACAACTCTGGGGCCAACGTCCTGACTTTC. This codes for CASSLADNSGANVLTF.

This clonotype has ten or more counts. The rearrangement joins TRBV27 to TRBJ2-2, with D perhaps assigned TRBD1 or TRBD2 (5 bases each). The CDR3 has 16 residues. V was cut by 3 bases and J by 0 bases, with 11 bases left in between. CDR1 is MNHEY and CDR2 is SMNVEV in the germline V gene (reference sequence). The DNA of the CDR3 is TGTGCCAGCAGTTTGTTTGGGGGAGCGAACACCGGGGAGCTGTTTTTT. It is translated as CASSLFGGANTGELFF.

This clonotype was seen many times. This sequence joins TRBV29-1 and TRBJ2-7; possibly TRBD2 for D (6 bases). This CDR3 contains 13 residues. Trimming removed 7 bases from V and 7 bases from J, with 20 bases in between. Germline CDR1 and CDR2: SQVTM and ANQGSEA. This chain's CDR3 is CSAEVSGVGEQYF. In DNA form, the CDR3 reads TGCAGCGCTGAGGTCTCGGGGGTTGGGGAGCAGTACTTC.

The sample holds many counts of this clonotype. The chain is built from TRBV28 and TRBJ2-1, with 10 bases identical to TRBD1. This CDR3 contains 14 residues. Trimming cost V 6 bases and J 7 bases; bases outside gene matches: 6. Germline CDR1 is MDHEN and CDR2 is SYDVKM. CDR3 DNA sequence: TGTGCCAGCAGCATACGACAGGGGGCTAATGAGCAGTTCTTC. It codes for CASSIRQGANEQFF.

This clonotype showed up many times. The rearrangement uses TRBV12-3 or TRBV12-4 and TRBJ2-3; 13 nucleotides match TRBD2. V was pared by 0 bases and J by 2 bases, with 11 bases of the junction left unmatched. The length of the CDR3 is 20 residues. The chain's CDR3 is CASSLAFFSTSGRATDTQYF. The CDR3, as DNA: TGTGCCAGCAGTTTAGCTTTTTTTAGTACTAGCGGGAGGGCCACAGATACGCAGTATTTT.

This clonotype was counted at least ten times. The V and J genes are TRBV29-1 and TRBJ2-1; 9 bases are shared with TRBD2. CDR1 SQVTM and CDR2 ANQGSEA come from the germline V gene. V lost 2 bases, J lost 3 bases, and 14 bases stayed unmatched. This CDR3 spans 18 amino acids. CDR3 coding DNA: TGCAGCGTTGAATCTTTAGCGGGAGTGAGTTCTCGCTACAATGAGCAGTTCTTC. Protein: CSVESLAGVSSRYNEQFF.

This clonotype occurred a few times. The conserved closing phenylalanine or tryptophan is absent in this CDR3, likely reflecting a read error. CDR3 loop: CASSFLGGDNSPLHL. In DNA form, the CDR3 reads TGTGCCAGCAGCTTCCTAGGGGGTGACAATTCACCCCTCCACCTT. The chain is built from TRBV7-2 and TRBJ1-6, with D perhaps matching TRBD1 (6 bases). From germline, CDR1 is SGHTA and CDR2 FQGNSA. V was clipped by 3 bases and J by 7 bases, with 13 bases between them. The CDR3 totals 15 residues.

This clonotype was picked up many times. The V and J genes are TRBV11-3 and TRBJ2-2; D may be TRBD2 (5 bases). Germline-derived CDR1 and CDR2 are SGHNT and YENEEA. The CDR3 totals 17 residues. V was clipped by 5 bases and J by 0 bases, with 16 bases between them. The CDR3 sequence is CASSGGDGSPNTGELFF. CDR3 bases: TGTGCCAGCAGCGGAGGCGATGGGTCTCCGAACACCGGGGAGCTGTTTTTT.

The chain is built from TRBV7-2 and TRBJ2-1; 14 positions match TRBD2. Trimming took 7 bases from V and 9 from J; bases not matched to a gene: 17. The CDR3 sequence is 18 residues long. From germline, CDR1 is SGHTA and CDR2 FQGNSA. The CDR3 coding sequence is TGTGCCAGCACCAGACCTTTACACGGGACTAGCGGGAGTCTTGAGCAGTTCTTC. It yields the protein CASTRPLHGTSGSLEQFF. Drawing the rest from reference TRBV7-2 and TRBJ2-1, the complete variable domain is GAGVSQSPSNKVTEKGKDVELRCDPISGHTALYWYRQSLGQGLEFLIYFQGNSAPDKSGLPSDRFSAERTGGSVSTLTIQRTQQEDSAVYLCASTRPLHGTSGSLEQFFGPGTRLTVL.

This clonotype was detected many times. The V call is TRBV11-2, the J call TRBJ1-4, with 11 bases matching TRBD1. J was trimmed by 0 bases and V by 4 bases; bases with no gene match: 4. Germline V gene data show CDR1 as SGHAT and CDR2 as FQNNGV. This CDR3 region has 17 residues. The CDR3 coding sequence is TGTGCCAGCAGCTGGACAGGGGGCTACGCAACTAATGAAAAACTGTTTTTT. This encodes CASSWTGGYATNEKLFF.

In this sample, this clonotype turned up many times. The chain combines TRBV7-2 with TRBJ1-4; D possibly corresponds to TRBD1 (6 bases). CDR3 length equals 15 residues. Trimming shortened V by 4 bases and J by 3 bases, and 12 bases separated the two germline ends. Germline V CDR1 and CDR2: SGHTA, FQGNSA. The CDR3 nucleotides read TGTGCCAGCAGCTCACAACAGGGAGCTAATGAAAAACTGTTTTTT. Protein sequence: CASSSQQGANEKLFF.

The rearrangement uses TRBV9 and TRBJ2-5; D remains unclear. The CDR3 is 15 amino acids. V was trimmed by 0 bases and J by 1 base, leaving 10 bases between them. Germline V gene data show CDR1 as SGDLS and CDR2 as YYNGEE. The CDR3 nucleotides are TGTGCCAGCAGCGTAGTACCGAGTAGCCAAGAGACCCAGTACTTC. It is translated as CASSVVPSSQETQYF. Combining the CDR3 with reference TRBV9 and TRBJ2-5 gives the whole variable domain DSGVTQTPKHLITATGQRVTLRCSPRSGDLSVYWYQQSLDQGLQFLIQYYNGEERAKGNILERFSAQQFPDLHSELNLSSLELGDSALYFCASSVVPSSQETQYFGPGTRLLVL.

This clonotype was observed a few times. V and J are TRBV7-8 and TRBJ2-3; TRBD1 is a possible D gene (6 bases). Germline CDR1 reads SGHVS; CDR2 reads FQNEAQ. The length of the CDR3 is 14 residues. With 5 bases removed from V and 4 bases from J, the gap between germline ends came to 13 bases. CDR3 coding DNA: TGTGCCAGCAGCACCCAGGGGATCCCAGATACGCAGTATTTT. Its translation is CASSTQGIPDTQYF.

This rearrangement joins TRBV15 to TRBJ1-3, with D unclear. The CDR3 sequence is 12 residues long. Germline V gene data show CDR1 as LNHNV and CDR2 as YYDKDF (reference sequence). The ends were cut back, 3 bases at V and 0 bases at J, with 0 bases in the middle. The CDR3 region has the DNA TGTGCCACCAGCAGCTCTGGAAACACCATATATTTT. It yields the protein CATSSSGNTIYF.

This CDR3 is CASGPGGFKETQYF. For the CDR3, the DNA is TGTGCCAGTGGACCGGGGGGGTTTAAGGAGACCCAGTACTTC. The J gene is TRBJ2-5, the V gene TRBV19, with TRBD2 matching over 8 bases. Germline loops: CDR1 LNHDA, CDR2 SQIVND (reference sequence). The J segment lost 5 bases and the V segment lost 8 bases, leaving 10 bases of the junction unmatched. The CDR3 extends over 14 amino acids.

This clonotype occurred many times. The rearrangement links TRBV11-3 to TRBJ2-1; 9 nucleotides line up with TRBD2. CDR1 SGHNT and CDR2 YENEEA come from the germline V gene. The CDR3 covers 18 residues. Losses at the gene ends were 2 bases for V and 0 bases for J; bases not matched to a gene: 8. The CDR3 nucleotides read TGTGCCAGCAGCTTATTGCGGGCTAGCGGGGCCTCCTACAATGAGCAGTTCTTC. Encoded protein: CASSLLRASGASYNEQFF.

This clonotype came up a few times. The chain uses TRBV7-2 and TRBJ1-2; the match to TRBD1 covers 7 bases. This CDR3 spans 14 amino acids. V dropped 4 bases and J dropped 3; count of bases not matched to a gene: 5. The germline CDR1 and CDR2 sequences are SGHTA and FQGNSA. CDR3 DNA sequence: TGTGCCAGCAGCTCATCAGGGGGTTACTATGGCTACACCTTC. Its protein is CASSSSGGYYGYTF.

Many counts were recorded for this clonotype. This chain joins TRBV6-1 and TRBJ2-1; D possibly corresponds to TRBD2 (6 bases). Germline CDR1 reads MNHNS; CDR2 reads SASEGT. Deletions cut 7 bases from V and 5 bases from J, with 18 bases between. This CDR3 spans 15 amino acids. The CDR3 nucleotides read TGTGCCAGCAATTACGGGACTCTTGTAAACAATGAGCAGTTCTTC. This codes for CASNYGTLVNNEQFF.

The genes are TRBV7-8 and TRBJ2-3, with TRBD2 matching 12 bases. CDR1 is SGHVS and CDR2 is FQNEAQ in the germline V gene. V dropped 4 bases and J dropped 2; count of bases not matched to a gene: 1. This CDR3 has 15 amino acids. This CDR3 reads CASSWTSGATDTQYF. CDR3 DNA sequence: TGTGCCAGCAGCTGGACTAGCGGGGCCACAGATACGCAGTATTTT.

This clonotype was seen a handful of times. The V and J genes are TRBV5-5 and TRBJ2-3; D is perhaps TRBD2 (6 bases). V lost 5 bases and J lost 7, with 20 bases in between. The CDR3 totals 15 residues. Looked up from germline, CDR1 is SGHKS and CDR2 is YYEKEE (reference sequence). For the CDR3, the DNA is TGTGCCAGCAGGAGGAACTCGATAGGGAGGCATACGCAGTATTTT. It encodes CASRRNSIGRHTQYF. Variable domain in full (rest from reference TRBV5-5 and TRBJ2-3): DAGVTQSPTHLIKTRGQQVTLRCSPISGHKSVSWYQQVLGQGPQFIFQYYEKEERGRGNFPDRFSARQFPNYSSELNVNALLLGDSALYLCASRRNSIGRHTQYFGPGTRLTVL.

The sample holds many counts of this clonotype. CDR3 residues: CATSDPAGQGTYEQYF. CDR3 nucleotides: TGTGCCACCAGTGATCCCGCCGGGCAGGGGACCTACGAGCAGTACTTC. The chain is built from TRBV24-1 and TRBJ2-7; a weak D match, TRBD1 (6 bases). V lost 3 bases and J 2 bases, leaving 16 bases between the germline ends. The CDR3 is 16 residues long. Germline V gene lookup returns CDR1 KGHDR and CDR2 SFDVKD.

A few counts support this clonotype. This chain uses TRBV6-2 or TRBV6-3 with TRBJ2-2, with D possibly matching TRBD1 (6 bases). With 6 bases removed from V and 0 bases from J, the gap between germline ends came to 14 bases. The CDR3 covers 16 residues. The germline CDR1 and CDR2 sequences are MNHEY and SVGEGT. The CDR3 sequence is CASRRLRTANTGELFF. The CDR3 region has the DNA TGTGCCAGCAGGCGCCTAAGGACAGCGAACACCGGGGAGCTGTTTTTT.

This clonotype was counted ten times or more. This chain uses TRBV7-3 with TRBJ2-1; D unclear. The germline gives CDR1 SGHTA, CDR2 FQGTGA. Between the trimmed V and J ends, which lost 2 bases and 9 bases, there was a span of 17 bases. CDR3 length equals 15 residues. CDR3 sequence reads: CASSLYSQMGAEQFF. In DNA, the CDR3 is TGTGCCAGCAGCTTATACTCCCAAATGGGTGCTGAGCAGTTCTTC. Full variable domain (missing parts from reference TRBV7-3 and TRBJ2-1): GAGVSQTPSNKVTEKGKYVELRCDPISGHTALYWYRQSLGQGPEFLIYFQGTGAADDSGLPNDRFFAVRPEGSVSTLKIQRTERGDSAVYLCASSLYSQMGAEQFFGPGTRLTVL.